Below are 21 T cell receptor beta chains sequenced from a single sample in a study of Graves' ophthalmopathy and Graves' hyperthyroidism. RNA transcripts served as template for amplifying TCR beta CDR3 sequences. Scientists carried out first-round RT-PCR using HTBI primers and then a second-round multiplex PCR. From the multiplex PCR reads, TCRdb called clonotypes with MiXCR, one entry per CDR3 protein. The table includes 350,000 to 400,000 distinct CDR3 sequences, approximately 16% detected once. Source material: peripheral blood. These receptors came from a woman between 18 and 29 years old with Graves' ophthalmopathy.

The J gene is TRBJ1-1, the V gene TRBV7-2, with D unresolved. V was shortened by 1 base and J by 6 bases, with 9 bases between the two germline ends. The CDR3 runs to 13 residues. Germline V gene data show CDR1 as SGHTA and CDR2 as FQGNSA. The CDR3: CASSLESGAEAFF. The CDR3 DNA reads TGTGCCAGCAGCTTAGAGAGCGGGGCTGAAGCTTTCTTT.

This clonotype was seen many times. The chain uses TRBV10-1 and TRBJ2-7, with TRBD1 matching 9 bases. Germline V gives CDR1 WNHNN, CDR2 SYGVQD (reference sequence). V trimming: 5 bases; J trimming: 2 bases; junction bases outside the gene matches: 7. The CDR3 is 15 amino acids. Here the CDR3 DNA reads TGCGCCAGCAGTATTAGGACAGGGGCTACCTACGAGCAGTACTTC. This translates into CASSIRTGATYEQYF.

This clonotype was detected many times. V is TRBV4-2 and J is TRBJ2-5; 12 positions agree with TRBD2. The junction had 3 bases not matched to a gene; V was cut back by 0 bases and J by 1 base. The CDR3 runs 17 residues. Germline-derived CDR1 and CDR2 are LGHNA and YNFKEQ. The CDR3 here is CASSQEVLAGGQETQYF. The CDR3 coding sequence is TGTGCCAGCAGCCAAGAGGTACTAGCGGGAGGCCAAGAGACCCAGTACTTC.

This clonotype was observed many times. A much larger clonotype is one base distant, so this may be a read error. This sequence joins TRBV28 and TRBJ1-2, with D unclear. Germline CDR1 is MDHEN and CDR2 is SYDVKM. The CDR3 is 13 amino acids. CDR3 loop: CASRKTGIYGHTF. The CDR3, as DNA: TGTGCCAGCAGAAAGACGGGGATATATGGCCACACCTTC.

In its sample, this clonotype was seen many times. The J gene is TRBJ2-5, the V gene TRBV2; 11 bases are shared with TRBD2. This CDR3 region has 15 residues. V lost 5 bases and J lost 2; bases outside the gene matches: 4. The germline gives CDR1 SNHLY, CDR2 FYNNEI. CDR3 in DNA: TGTGCCAGCAGTCTACTAGCGGGGGAACAAGAGACCCAGTACTTC. It is translated as CASSLLAGEQETQYF.

This chain uses TRBV6-2 or TRBV6-3 with TRBJ2-5; 14 nucleotides agree with TRBD2. Germline V gene sequence: CDR1 MNHEY, CDR2 SVGEGT. The CDR3 extends over 18 amino acids. V lost 0 bases and J lost 3; bases outside the gene matches: 6. Written as DNA, the CDR3 is TGTGCCAGCAGTTACTCCTTGGGACTAGCGGGAGATGAAGAGACCCAGTACTTC. Its translation: CASSYSLGLAGDEETQYF.

V usage is TRBV15 and J usage is TRBJ2-7; TRBD1 is a possible D gene (5 bases). CDR1 LNHNV and CDR2 YYDKDF come from the germline V gene (reference sequence). V lost 6 bases to trimming and J lost 2 bases, with 17 bases between them. This CDR3 comprises 15 residues. Written as DNA, the CDR3 is TGTGCCACCAGTGATCCGGCCAGGGCGCCCTACGAGCAGTACTTC. Its protein product is CATSDPARAPYEQYF.

The chain joins TRBV6-1 to TRBJ2-5, with D hard to call. V lost 1 base and J 2 bases, leaving 11 bases between the germline ends. Germline V gene sequence: CDR1 MNHNS, CDR2 SASEGT. The CDR3 spans 15 residues. This CDR3 is CASSEVLGVQETQYF. CDR3 nucleotide sequence: TGTGCCAGCAGTGAAGTCCTTGGCGTACAAGAGACCCAGTACTTC.

At least ten counts were recorded for this clonotype. This chain connects TRBV28 to TRBJ2-7; possible D gene TRBD1, 6 bases. V dropped 4 bases and J dropped 2 bases, with 15 bases sitting between them. The CDR3 length is 15 residues. Germline V lookup: CDR1 MDHEN, CDR2 SYDVKM. CDR3 in DNA: TGTGCCAGCAGTTCCTCCTCGACAGGCGCCTACGAGCAGTACTTC. This codes for CASSSSSTGAYEQYF.

This clonotype was seen many times. The gene calls are TRBV28 and TRBJ2-5; 11 bases map to TRBD2. Germline V gene lookup returns CDR1 MDHEN and CDR2 SYDVKM. V lost 6 bases to trimming and J lost 5 bases; unmatched junction nucleotides: 26. This CDR3 has 21 residues. The CDR3 nucleotides read TGTGCCAGCAGACCAACCAGGGGTAGCGGGAGGGCCACTCTGATGTGGGAGACCCAGTACTTC. Translating it yields CASRPTRGSGRATLMWETQYF.

The CDR3 here is CASSRTGGTGNTIYF. CDR3 coding DNA: TGTGCCAGCAGTCGGACAGGGGGGACTGGAAACACCATATATTTT. V is TRBV28 and J is TRBJ1-3; 10 nucleotides match TRBD1. The trim removed 5 bases at V and 2 bases at J, leaving 3 bases unmatched. The CDR3 contains 15 residues. Germline-derived CDR1 and CDR2 are MDHEN and SYDVKM. The full variable domain, rest sourced from reference TRBV28 and TRBJ1-3, is DVKVTQSSRYLVKRTGEKVFLECVQDMDHENMFWYRQDPGLGLRLIYFSYDVKMKEKGDIPEGYSVSREKKERFSLILESASTNQTSMYLCASSRTGGTGNTIYFGEGSWLTVV.

The chain couples TRBV30 to TRBJ1-2; D may be TRBD1 (5 bases). The CDR3 is 14 amino acids. The germline V gene has CDR1 GTSNPN and CDR2 SVGIG (reference sequence). V dropped 0 bases and J dropped 6 bases, with 14 bases sitting between them. CDR3: CAWSVWGGSDGYTF. The CDR3 DNA is TGTGCCTGGAGTGTATGGGGGGGGAGCGATGGCTACACCTTC.

This clonotype was recorded at least ten times. CDR3 nucleotides: TGCAGTGCTAGGCCGCCTCTAGCGGGAGTGGGGAACGAGCAGTACTTC. Encoded protein: CSARPPLAGVGNEQYF. This chain joins TRBV20-1 and TRBJ2-7; 10 nucleotides match TRBD2. CDR3 length equals 16 residues. V was clipped by 3 bases and J by 5 bases; unmatched bases: 13. CDR1 DFQATT and CDR2 SNEGSKA come from the germline V gene (reference sequence).

V usage is TRBV6-5 and J usage is TRBJ1-1; possible D gene TRBD1, 6 bases. The CDR3 runs 15 residues. V was clipped by 4 bases and J by 2 bases, with 14 bases between them. Per the germline V gene, CDR1 is MNHEY and CDR2 is SVGAGI. CDR3 DNA sequence: TGTGCCAGCAGTTCCTCAGGGGCCCACAACACTGAAGCTTTCTTT. Translating it yields CASSSSGAHNTEAFF.

This clonotype was seen repeatedly, ten times or more. The V call is TRBV11-2, the J call TRBJ2-7; no reliable D call. Trimming cost V 3 bases and J 4 bases, with 16 bases left between them. CDR3 size: 15 residues. The V gene's germline CDR1 is SGHAT and CDR2 FQNNGV. CDR3 region: CASSFSPGVAYEQYF. The CDR3 coding sequence is TGTGCCAGCAGCTTTTCCCCGGGCGTGGCATACGAGCAGTACTTC. The variable domain in full, completed from reference TRBV11-2 and TRBJ2-7, reads EAGVAQSPRYKIIEKRQSVAFWCNPISGHATLYWYQQILGQGPKLLIQFQNNGVVDDSQLPKDRFSAERLKGVDSTLKIQPAKLEDSAVYLCASSFSPGVAYEQYFGPGTRLTVT.

The chain has TRBV27 and TRBJ1-2; D gene unclear. The germline gives CDR1 MNHEY, CDR2 SMNVEV (reference sequence). V lost 5 bases and J 8 bases, leaving 15 bases between the germline ends. The CDR3 totals 13 residues. The CDR3 DNA reads as TGTGCCAGCAGTCCCGTAAACCAGCGAGGCTACACCTTC. Translated: CASSPVNQRGYTF.

This clonotype has at least ten counts. The CDR3 here is CATSEPGQNEQYF. CDR3 coding DNA: TGTGCCACCAGTGAACCGGGACAGAACGAGCAGTACTTC. This chain connects TRBV24-1 to TRBJ2-7; 7 nucleotides align to TRBD1. Germline CDR1 reads KGHDR; CDR2 reads SFDVKD. The CDR3 runs to 13 residues. V lost 4 bases to trimming and J lost 5 bases; unmatched junction nucleotides: 4.

The sample holds one count of this clonotype. V is TRBV12-3 or TRBV12-4 and J is TRBJ2-7; D may be TRBD2 (6 bases). V dropped 3 bases and J dropped 7 bases, with 13 bases sitting between them. The CDR3 is 13 residues long. CDR3: CASSLRDRGEQYF. CDR3 sequence (DNA): TGTGCCAGCAGTTTGCGCGACCGGGGGGAGCAGTACTTC.

This clonotype has ten or more counts. This rearrangement joins TRBV15 to TRBJ2-6; tentative D call: TRBD1 (6 bases). Germline CDR1 LNHNV, CDR2 YYDKDF (reference sequence). This CDR3 comprises 19 residues. With 0 bases removed from V and 0 bases from J, the gap between germline ends came to 15 bases. The CDR3 here is CATSRDRDTPISGANVLTF. The CDR3 DNA reads TGTGCCACCAGCAGAGATCGGGACACACCGATCTCTGGGGCCAACGTCCTGACTTTC.

In its sample, this clonotype was seen many times. This chain uses TRBV30 with TRBJ2-7, with 9 bases matching TRBD1. The V gene's germline CDR1 is GTSNPN and CDR2 SVGIG (reference sequence). The CDR3 is 15 residues long. The junction had 7 bases not matched to a gene; V was cut back by 3 bases and J by 1 base. DNA of the CDR3: TGTGCCTGGAGGACAACCGGGACAGGGTCCTACGAGCAGTACTTC. Translation gives CAWRTTGTGSYEQYF.

This clonotype has at least ten counts. The V gene is TRBV7-2, the J gene TRBJ1-2; D is undetermined. Germline CDR1 SGHTA, CDR2 FQGNSA. V lost 5 bases and J 8 bases, leaving 15 bases between the germline ends. CDR3 length: 13 residues. DNA of the CDR3: TGTGCCAGCAGCCCGATATACGGACGCGGCTACACCTTC. This sequence encodes CASSPIYGRGYTF.